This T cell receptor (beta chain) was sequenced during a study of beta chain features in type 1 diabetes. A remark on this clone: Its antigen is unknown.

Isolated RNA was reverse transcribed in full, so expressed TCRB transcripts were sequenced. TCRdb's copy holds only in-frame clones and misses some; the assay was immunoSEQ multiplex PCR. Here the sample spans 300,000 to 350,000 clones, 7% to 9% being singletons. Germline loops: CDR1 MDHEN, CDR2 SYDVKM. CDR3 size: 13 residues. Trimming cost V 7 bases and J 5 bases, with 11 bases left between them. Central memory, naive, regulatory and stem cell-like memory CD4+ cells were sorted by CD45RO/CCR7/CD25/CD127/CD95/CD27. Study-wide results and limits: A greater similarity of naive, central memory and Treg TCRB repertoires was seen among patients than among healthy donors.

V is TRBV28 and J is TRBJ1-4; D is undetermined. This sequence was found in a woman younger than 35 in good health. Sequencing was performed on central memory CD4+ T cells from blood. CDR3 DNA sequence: TGTGCCAGCAAACGCACCAAGAATGAAAAACTGTTTTTT. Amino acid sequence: CASKRTKNEKLFF.